One sample yielded the 12 T cell receptor beta chains listed below, sequenced in a study of graft-versus-host responses after intestinal transplantation. The antigens of these receptors remain unknown. Using immunoSEQ multiplex PCR, the repertoire was profiled, and TCRdb retains in-frame clones only, with some absent. The table includes about 85,000 clones, roughly four fifths detected once. The material was unstimulated CD8+ T cells sorted from spleen or lymph node cells, obtained before intestinal transplant. The receptors stem from a human donor who received an intestinal transplant.

This rearrangement joins TRBV30 to TRBJ1-1, with D uncertain. V lost 4 bases to trimming and J lost 2 bases, with 14 bases between them. The germline gives CDR1 GTSNPN, CDR2 SVGIG (reference sequence). This CDR3 contains 14 residues. This CDR3 is CAWTLQLANTEAFF. CDR3 DNA: TGTGCCTGGACCCTCCAACTCGCTAACACTGAAGCTTTCTTT.

The rearrangement links TRBV4-1 to TRBJ2-2; D not certain. The CDR3 runs to 15 residues. Germline values: CDR1 MGHRA, CDR2 YSYEKL. V gave up 1 base and J gave up 3 bases, with 9 bases separating them. CDR3 amino acids: CASSQGVSHTGELFF. CDR3 DNA sequence: TGCGCCAGCAGCCAAGGCGTTAGCCACACCGGGGAGCTGTTTTTT.

J is TRBJ2-5 and V is TRBV15; 7 bases map to TRBD1. The J call is in doubt because the DNA end fits TRBJ2-7 better. This CDR3 region has 17 residues. Germline assignment: CDR1 LNHNV and CDR2 YYDKDF (reference sequence). The CDR3 protein is CATSRNRDSANSYEQYF. The CDR3 DNA reads as TGTGCCACCAGCAGGAATCGGGACAGCGCCAACTCCTACGAGCAGTACTTC.

This sequence joins TRBV6-5 and TRBJ2-7; D is unclear. The CDR3 runs to 15 residues. The V end lost 6 bases, the J end lost 0 bases, and 15 bases lay between the germline ends. Germline V gives CDR1 MNHEY, CDR2 SVGAGI. CDR3 in amino acids: CASRLMALSSYEQYF. CDR3 DNA: TGTGCCAGCAGATTGATGGCGCTGAGCTCCTACGAGCAGTACTTC.

The gene calls are TRBV28 and TRBJ1-2; D remains ambiguous. This CDR3 region has 15 residues. The germline V and J ends were trimmed by 3 bases and 8 bases, with 19 bases remaining between them. Germline assignment: CDR1 MDHEN and CDR2 SYDVKM. CDR3 sequence (DNA): TGTGCCAGCAGTTTGCGGGGAATTTTACTTGGGGGCTACACCTTC. This codes for CASSLRGILLGGYTF.

The V call is TRBV23-1, the J call TRBJ1-1; possibly TRBD1 for D (6 bases). TRBV23-1 is an ORF, with its function uncertain. Trimming cost V 1 base and J 2 bases, with 8 bases left between them. The CDR3 sequence is 14 residues long. CDR3 nucleotides: TGCGCCAGCAGTCAATGGGGGCTCAACACTGAAGCTTTCTTT. This encodes CASSQWGLNTEAFF.

The chain carries TRBV9 and TRBJ2-5; 15 nucleotides agree with TRBD2. The CDR3 runs to 14 residues. V was pared by 3 bases and J by 9 bases, with 3 bases of the junction left unmatched. Per germline, CDR1 SGDLS and CDR2 YYNGEE. This CDR3 is CASSAWTSGGAQYF. CDR3 sequence (DNA): TGTGCCAGCAGCGCTTGGACTAGCGGGGGGGCCCAGTACTTC.

On this clone itself: At the DNA level, this CDR3 is encoded by other sequences in the same sample as well. The rearrangement joins TRBV6-5 to TRBJ2-7; D uncertain. CDR3 length: 13 residues. From germline, CDR1 is MNHEY and CDR2 SVGAGI. V was trimmed by 0 bases and J by 1 base, leaving 4 bases between them. Written as DNA, the CDR3 is TGTGCCAGCAGTTACTCCGGGTCCTACGAGCAGTACTTC. This encodes CASSYSGSYEQYF.

Worth noting for this clone: Germline is not matched at one junction end, which may reflect a read error. This chain joins TRBV7-9 and TRBJ2-5; a possible D gene is TRBD2 (5 bases). Germline CDR1 and CDR2: SEHNR and FQNEAQ (reference sequence). The CDR3 runs 12 residues. The CDR3 region has the DNA TGTGCCAGCAGCTTATCCCAGGAGCGGCAGGACTTC. Translating gives CASSLSQERQDF.

The chain uses TRBV27 and TRBJ2-1; D is unresolved. There are 14 residues in the CDR3. Trimming shortened V by 6 bases and J by 4 bases, and 13 bases separated the two germline ends. The germline V gene encodes CDR1 MNHEY and CDR2 SMNVEV (reference sequence). The CDR3 loop reads CASSLLLGYNEQFF. Here the CDR3 DNA reads TGTGCCAGCAGCCTCCTCTTAGGGTACAATGAGCAGTTCTTC.

The chain recombines TRBV19 with TRBJ1-5; D unclear. The CDR3 runs 16 residues. Trimming shortened V by 3 bases and J by 0 bases, and 12 bases separated the two germline ends. CDR1 is LNHDA, CDR2 SQIVND, per germline (reference sequence). Here the CDR3 reads CASSIEGMYSNQPQHF. The DNA of the CDR3 is TGTGCCAGTAGTATCGAAGGGATGTATAGCAATCAGCCCCAGCATTTT.

The chain has TRBV10-1 and TRBJ1-1; no clear D. The CDR3 is 14 residues long. Trimming took off 3 bases at V and 5 bases at J, with 13 bases between the two ends. Germline-derived CDR1 and CDR2 are WNHNN and SYGVQD (reference sequence). The CDR3 protein is CASSEGSRRTEAFF. CDR3 in DNA: TGCGCCAGCAGTGAAGGGTCTCGGCGAACTGAAGCTTTCTTT.